This T cell receptor (beta chain) was retrieved from a study of blood T cell repertoires in COVID-19. Source study methods: Estimates of nucleated cell counts were drawn from the amplification of reference gene primers. Clones were sequenced by immunoSEQ multiplex PCR, and TCRdb holds only the in-frame ones, with some missing. That table furnishes V, J and clone size, whereas the DNA furnished D and trimming. The sample shows around 80,000 clones, about 80% of them seen only once. V trimming: 2 bases; J trimming: 2 bases; junction bases outside the gene matches: 1. CDR1 is MRHNA, CDR2 SNTAGT, per germline. This CDR3 spans 14 amino acids.

Sequencing used peripheral blood. The TCR was taken from a human donor in a cohort sampled during active COVID-19. V usage is TRBV6-4 and J usage is TRBJ1-2; 8 bases line up with TRBD1. The CDR3 here is CASSDGQGNYGYTF. The CDR3 region has the DNA TGTGCCAGCAGTGACGGACAGGGCAACTATGGCTACACCTTC.